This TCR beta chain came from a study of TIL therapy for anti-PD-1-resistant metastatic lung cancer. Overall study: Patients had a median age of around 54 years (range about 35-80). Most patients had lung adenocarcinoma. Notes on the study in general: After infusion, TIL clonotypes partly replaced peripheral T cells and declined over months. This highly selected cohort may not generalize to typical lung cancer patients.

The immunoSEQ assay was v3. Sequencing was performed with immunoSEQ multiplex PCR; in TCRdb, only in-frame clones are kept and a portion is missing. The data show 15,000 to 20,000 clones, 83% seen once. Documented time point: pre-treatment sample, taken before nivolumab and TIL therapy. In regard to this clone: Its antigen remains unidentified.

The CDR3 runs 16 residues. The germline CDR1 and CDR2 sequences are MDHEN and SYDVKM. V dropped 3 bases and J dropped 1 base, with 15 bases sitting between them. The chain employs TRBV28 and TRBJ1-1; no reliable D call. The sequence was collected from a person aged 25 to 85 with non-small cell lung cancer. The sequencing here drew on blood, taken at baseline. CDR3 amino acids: CASSFTRPAQNTEAFF. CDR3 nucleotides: TGTGCCAGCAGTTTCACCCGACCGGCCCAGAACACTGAAGCTTTCTTT. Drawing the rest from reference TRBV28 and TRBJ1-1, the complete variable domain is DVKVTQSSRYLVKRTGEKVFLECVQDMDHENMFWYRQDPGLGLRLIYFSYDVKMKEKGDIPEGYSVSREKKERFSLILESASTNQTSMYLCASSFTRPAQNTEAFFGQGTRLTVV.